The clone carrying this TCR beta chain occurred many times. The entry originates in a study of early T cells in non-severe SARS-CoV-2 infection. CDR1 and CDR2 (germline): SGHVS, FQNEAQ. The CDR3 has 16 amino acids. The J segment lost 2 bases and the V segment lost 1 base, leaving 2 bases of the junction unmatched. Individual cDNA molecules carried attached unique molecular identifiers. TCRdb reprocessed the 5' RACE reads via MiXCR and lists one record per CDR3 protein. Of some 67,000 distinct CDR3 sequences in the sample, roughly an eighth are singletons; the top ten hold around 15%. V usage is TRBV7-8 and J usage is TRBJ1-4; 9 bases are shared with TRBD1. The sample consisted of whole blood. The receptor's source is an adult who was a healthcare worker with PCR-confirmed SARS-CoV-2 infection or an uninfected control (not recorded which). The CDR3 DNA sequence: TGTGCCAGCAGCTTAGGGGACAGGGTGACTAATGAAAAACTGTTTTTT. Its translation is CASSLGDRVTNEKLFF.